This TCR beta chain is drawn from a study of cytomegalovirus exposure and HLA in healthy donors. Vbeta (60) and Jbeta (13) primers were used in the PCR. Sequencing used immunoSEQ multiplex PCR; TCRdb keeps in-frame clones, though not all of them. The sample lists 250,000 to 350,000 clones, about 80% occurring once. The material sequenced was PBMCs. The TCR comes from a girl aged 2 to 9 in good health and CMV-seronegative.

For the CDR3, the DNA is TGTGCCAGCAAGAACAGGGGAGGAGGAGAGACCCAGTACTTC. Translating it yields CASKNRGGGETQYF. The chain is built from TRBV6-5 and TRBJ2-5; possibly TRBD1 for D (7 bases). V was cut by 7 bases and J by 4 bases, with 16 bases left in between. This CDR3 is 14 amino acids long. CDR1 MNHEY and CDR2 SVGAGI come from the germline V gene.